This T cell receptor beta chain was obtained from a study of blood T cell repertoires in COVID-19. Across the study: PBMCs, B-cell-depleted T cells, or T cells were the source of the cDNA or gDNA that made up the material.

Libraries were prepared by immunoSEQ multiplex PCR; TCRdb keeps only in-frame clonotypes and omits some of them. Counted here are about 240,000 clones, about 90% occurring once; the ten biggest clones make up about 3.3%. V shed 4 bases, J shed 7 bases, and the junction held 5 bases outside the gene matches. This CDR3 spans 13 amino acids. The germline V gene has CDR1 SGHTA and CDR2 FQGNSA. This clonotype originated in a woman aged 40 to 49 with acute COVID-19. The genes are TRBV7-2 and TRBJ2-7, with 9 bases lining up with TRBD1. Sequencing input: PBMCs or T cells enriched from blood (not recorded which). CDR3 protein: CASSWTGAGEQYF. CDR3 nucleotides: TGTGCCAGCAGCTGGACAGGGGCGGGGGAGCAGTACTTC.